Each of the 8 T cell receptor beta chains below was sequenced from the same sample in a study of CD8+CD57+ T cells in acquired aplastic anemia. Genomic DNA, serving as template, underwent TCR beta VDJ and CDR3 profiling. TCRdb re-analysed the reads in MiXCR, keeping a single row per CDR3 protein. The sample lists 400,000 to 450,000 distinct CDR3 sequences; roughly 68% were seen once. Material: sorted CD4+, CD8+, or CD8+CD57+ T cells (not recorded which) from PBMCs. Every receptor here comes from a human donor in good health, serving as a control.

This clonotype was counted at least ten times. The DNA for the CDR3 is TGCAGTGCCCTGCAGGGTTGGACTGAAGCTTTCTTT. This gives the protein CSALQGWTEAFF. The V and J genes are TRBV20-1 and TRBJ1-1; tentatively, D is TRBD1 (5 bases). CDR3 length equals 12 residues. With 6 bases removed from V and 5 bases from J, the gap between germline ends came to 13 bases. In germline, CDR1 is DFQATT, CDR2 SNEGSKA (reference sequence).

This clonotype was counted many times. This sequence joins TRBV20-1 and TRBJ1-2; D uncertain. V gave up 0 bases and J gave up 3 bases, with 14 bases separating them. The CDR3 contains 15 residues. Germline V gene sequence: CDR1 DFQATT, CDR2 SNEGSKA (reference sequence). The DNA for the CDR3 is TGCAGTGCTAGAGATTATGAAACAGACGACTATGGCTACACCTTC. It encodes CSARDYETDDYGYTF.

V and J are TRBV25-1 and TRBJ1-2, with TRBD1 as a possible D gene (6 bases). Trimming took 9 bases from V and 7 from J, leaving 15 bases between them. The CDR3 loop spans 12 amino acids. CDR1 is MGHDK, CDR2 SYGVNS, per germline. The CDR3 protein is CASSTRQVGYTF. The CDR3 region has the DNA TGTGCCAGTAGTACCAGACAGGTTGGCTACACCTTC.

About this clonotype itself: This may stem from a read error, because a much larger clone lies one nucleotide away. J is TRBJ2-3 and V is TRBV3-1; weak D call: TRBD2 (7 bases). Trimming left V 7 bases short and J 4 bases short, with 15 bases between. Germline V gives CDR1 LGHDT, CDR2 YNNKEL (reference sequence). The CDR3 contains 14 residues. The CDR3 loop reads CASTRRGRPDTQYF. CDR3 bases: TGTGCCAGCACACGGCGGGGGCGCCCAGATACGCAGTATTTT.

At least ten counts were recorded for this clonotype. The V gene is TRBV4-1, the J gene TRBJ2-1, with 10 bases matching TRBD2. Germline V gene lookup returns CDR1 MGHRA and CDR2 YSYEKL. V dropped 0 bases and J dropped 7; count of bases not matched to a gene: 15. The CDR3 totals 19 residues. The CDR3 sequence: CASSQDLGHGTSAENEQFF. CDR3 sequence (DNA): TGCGCCAGCAGCCAAGACCTAGGCCACGGGACTAGCGCGGAAAATGAGCAGTTCTTC.

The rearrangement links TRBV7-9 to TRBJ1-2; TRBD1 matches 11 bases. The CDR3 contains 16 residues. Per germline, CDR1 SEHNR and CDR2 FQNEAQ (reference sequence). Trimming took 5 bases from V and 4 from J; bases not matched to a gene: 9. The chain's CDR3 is CASSPRTGGAGYGYTF. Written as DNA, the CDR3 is TGTGCCAGCAGCCCTCGGACAGGGGGCGCGGGCTATGGCTACACCTTC.

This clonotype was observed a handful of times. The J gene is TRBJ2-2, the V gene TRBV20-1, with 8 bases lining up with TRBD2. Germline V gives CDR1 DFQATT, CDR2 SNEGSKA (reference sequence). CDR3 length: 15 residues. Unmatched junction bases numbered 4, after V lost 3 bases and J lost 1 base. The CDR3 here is CSASRLAGNTGELFF. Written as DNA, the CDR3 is TGCAGTGCTAGCCGTCTAGCGGGGAACACCGGGGAGCTGTTTTTT.

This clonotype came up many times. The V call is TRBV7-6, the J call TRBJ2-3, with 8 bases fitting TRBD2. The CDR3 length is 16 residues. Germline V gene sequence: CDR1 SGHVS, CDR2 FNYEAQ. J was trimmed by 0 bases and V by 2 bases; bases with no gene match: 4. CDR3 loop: CASSLLTSGSTDTQYF. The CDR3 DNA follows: TGTGCCAGCAGCTTACTTACTAGCGGAAGCACAGATACGCAGTATTTT.